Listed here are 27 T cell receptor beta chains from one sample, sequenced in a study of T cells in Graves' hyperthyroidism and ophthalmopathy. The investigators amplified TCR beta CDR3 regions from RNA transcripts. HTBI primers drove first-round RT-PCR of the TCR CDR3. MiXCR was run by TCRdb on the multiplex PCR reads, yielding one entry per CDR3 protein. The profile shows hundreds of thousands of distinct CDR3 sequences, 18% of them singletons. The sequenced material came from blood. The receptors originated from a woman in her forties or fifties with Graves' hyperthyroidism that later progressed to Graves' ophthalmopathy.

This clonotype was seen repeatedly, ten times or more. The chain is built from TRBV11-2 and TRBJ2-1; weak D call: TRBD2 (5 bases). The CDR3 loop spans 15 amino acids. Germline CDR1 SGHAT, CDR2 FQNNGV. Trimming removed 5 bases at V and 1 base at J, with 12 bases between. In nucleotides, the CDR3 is TGTGCCAGCAGCCTTCTAGCAGATTCCTACAATGAGCAGTTCTTC. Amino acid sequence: CASSLLADSYNEQFF.

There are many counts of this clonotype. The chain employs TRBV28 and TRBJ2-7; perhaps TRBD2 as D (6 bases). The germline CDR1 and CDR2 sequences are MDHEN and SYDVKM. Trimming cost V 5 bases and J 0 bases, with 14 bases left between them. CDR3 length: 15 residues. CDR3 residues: CASSPFHGGSYEQYF. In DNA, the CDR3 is TGTGCCAGCAGTCCATTCCACGGGGGCTCCTACGAGCAGTACTTC.

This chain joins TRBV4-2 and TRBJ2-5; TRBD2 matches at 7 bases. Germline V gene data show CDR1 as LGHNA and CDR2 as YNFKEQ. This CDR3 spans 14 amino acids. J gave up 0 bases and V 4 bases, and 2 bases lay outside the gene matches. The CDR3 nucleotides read TGTGCCAGCAGCCGGGACTACAACCAAGAGACCCAGTACTTC. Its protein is CASSRDYNQETQYF.

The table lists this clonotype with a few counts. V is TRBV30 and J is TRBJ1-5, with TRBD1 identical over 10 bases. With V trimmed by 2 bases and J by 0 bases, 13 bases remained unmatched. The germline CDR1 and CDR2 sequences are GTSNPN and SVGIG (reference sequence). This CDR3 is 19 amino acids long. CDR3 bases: TGTGCCTGGAGTAAAACCGGGACAGGGGTGCGTTATAGCAATCAGCCCCAGCATTTT. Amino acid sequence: CAWSKTGTGVRYSNQPQHF.

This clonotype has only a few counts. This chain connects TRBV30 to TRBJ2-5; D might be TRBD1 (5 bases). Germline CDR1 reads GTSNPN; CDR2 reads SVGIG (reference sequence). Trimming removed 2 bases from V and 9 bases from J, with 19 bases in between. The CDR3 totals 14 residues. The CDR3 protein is CAWSLGVAGEAQYF. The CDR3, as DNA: TGTGCCTGGAGTTTAGGGGTTGCAGGTGAGGCCCAGTACTTC.

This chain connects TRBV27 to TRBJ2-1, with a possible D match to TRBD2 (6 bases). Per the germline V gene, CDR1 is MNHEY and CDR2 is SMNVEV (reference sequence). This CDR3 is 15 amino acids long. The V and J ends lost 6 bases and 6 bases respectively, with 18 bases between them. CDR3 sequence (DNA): TGTGCCAGCAGGACCGCGGGGTTTAAGGTCAATGAGCAGTTCTTC. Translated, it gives CASRTAGFKVNEQFF.

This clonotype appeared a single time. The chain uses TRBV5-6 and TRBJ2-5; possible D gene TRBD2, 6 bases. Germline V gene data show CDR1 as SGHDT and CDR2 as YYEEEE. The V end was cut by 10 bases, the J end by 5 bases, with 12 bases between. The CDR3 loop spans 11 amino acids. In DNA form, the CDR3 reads TGTGCCGGCGGGGTGGTGGAGACCCAGTACTTC. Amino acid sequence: CAGGVVETQYF.

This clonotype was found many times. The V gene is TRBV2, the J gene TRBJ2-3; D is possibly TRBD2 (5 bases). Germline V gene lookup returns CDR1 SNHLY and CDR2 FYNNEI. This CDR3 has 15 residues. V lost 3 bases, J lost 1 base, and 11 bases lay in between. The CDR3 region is CASSDSSGGTDTQYF. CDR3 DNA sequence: TGTGCCAGCAGTGACTCTTCCGGGGGCACAGATACGCAGTATTTT.

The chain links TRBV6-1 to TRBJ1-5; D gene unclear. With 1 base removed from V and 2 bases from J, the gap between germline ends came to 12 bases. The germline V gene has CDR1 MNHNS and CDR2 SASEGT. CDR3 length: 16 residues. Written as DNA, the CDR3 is TGTGCCAGCAGTGAAGGGCTTAGTTGGGGCAATCAGCCCCAGCATTTT. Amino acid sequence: CASSEGLSWGNQPQHF.

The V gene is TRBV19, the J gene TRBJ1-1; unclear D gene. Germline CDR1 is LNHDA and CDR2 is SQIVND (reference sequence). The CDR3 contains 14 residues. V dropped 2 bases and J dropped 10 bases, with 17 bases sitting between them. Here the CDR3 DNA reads TGTGCCAGTAGTATACCCCCCGGTGGGCCGGGAGCTTTCTTT. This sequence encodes CASSIPPGGPGAFF.

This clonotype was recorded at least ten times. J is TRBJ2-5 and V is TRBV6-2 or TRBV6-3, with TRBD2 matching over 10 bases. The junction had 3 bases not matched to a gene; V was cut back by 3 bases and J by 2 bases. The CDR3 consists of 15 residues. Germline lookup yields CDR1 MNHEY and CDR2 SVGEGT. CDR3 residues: CASSYSGRTQETQYF. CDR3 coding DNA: TGTGCCAGCAGTTATAGCGGGAGGACACAAGAGACCCAGTACTTC.

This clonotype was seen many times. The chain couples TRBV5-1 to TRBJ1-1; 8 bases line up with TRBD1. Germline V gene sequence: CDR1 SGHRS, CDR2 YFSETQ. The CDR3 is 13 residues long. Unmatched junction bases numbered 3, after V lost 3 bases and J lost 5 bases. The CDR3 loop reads CASSSGGFTEAFF. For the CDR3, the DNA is TGCGCCAGCAGCTCAGGGGGCTTTACTGAAGCTTTCTTT.

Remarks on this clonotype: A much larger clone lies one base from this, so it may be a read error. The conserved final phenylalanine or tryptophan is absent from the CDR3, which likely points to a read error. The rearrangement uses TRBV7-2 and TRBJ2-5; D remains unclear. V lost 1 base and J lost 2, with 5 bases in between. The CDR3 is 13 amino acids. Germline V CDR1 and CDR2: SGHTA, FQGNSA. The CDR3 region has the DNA TGTGCCAGCAGCTTAGGGTGGCAAGAGACCCAGTACCTC. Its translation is CASSLGWQETQYL.

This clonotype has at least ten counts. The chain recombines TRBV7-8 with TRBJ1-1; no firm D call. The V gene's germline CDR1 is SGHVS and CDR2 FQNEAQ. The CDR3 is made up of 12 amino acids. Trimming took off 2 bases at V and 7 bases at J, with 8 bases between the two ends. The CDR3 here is CASSLRHNEAFF. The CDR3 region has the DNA TGTGCCAGCAGCTTAAGGCACAATGAAGCTTTCTTT.

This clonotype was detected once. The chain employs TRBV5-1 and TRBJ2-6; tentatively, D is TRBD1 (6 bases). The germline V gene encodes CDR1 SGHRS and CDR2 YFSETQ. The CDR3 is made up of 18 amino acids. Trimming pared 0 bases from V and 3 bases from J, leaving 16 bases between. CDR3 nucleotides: TGCGCCAGCAGCTTGGCCGTTGGGGGCGCCGATGGGGCCAACGTCCTGACTTTC. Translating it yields CASSLAVGGADGANVLTF.

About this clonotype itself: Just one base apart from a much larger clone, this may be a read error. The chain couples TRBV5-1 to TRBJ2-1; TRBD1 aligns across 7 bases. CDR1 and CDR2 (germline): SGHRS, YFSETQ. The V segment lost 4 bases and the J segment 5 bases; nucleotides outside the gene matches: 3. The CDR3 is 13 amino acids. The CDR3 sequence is CASSPGQHNEQFF. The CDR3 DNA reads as TGCGCCAGCAGCCCGGGACAGCACAATGAGCAGTTCTTC.

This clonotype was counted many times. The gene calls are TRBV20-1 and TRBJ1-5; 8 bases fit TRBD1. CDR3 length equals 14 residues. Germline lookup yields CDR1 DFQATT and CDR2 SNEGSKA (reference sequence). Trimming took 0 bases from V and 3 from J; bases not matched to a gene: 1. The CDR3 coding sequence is TGCAGTGCTAGAGATCAGGGGGCCAATCAGCCCCAGCATTTT. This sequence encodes CSARDQGANQPQHF.

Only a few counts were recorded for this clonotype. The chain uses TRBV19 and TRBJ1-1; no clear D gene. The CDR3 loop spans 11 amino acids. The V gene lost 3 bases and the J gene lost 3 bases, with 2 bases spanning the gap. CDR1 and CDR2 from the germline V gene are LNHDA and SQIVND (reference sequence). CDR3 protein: CASSIDTEAFF. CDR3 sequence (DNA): TGTGCCAGTAGTATCGACACTGAAGCTTTCTTT.

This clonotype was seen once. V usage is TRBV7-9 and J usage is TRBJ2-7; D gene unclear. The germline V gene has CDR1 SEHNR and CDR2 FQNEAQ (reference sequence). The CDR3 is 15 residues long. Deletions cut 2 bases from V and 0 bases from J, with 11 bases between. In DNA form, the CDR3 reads TGTGCCAGCAGCTTATCTCAGACTTTCTCCTACGAGCAGTACTTC. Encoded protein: CASSLSQTFSYEQYF.

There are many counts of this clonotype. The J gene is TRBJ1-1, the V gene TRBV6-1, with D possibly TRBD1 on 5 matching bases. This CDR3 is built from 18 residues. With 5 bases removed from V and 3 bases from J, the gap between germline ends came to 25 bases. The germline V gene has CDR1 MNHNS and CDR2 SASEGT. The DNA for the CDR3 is TGTGCCAGCAGTTATGAAGGTCCGGGGGGGGGTTTTTACACTGAAGCTTTCTTT. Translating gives CASSYEGPGGGFYTEAFF.

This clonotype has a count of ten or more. The CDR3 protein is CASSPLAGETGELFF. CDR3 DNA sequence: TGTGCCAGCAGCCCACTAGCGGGGGAAACCGGGGAGCTGTTTTTT. The chain links TRBV7-2 to TRBJ2-2, with TRBD2 identical over 11 bases. This CDR3 comprises 15 residues. Trimming took 5 bases from V and 5 from J; bases not matched to a gene: 4. Per germline, CDR1 SGHTA and CDR2 FQGNSA.

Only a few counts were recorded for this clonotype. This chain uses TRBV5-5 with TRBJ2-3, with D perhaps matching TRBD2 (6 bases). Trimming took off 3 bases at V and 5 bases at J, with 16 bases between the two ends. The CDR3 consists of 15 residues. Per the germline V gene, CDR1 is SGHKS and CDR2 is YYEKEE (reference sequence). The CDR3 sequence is CASSSWVGGGDTQYF. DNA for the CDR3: TGTGCCAGCAGCTCGTGGGTCGGGGGAGGAGATACGCAGTATTTT.

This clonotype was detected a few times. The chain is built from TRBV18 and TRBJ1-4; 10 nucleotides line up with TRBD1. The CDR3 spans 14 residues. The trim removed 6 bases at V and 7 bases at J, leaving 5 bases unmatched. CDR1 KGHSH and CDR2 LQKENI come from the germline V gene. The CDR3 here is CASSLDRGREKLFF. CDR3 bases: TGTGCCAGCTCCCTCGACAGGGGGCGTGAAAAACTGTTTTTT.

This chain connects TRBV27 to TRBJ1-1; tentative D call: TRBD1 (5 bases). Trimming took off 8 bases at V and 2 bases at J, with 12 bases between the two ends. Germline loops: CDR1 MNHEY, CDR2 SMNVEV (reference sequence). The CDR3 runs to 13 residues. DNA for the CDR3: TGTGCCAGCGGATGGCAGGGTAACACTGAAGCTTTCTTT. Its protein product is CASGWQGNTEAFF.

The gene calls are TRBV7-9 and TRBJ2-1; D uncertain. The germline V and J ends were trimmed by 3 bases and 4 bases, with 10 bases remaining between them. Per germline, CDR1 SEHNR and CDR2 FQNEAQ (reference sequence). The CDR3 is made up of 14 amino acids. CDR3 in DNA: TGTGCCAGCAGCTTCTATCGAGGTTACAATGAGCAGTTCTTC. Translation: CASSFYRGYNEQFF.

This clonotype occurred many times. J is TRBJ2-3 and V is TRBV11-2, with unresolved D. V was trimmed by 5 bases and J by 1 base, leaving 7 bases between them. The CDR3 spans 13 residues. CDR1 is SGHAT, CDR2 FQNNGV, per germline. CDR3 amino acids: CASSPSRTDTQYF. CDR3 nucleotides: TGTGCCAGCAGCCCCAGCCGCACAGATACGCAGTATTTT.

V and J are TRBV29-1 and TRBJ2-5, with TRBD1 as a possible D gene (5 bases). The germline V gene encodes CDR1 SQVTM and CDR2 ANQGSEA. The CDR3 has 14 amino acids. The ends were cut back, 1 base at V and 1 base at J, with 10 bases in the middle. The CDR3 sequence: CSVEVGQSQETQYF. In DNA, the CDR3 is TGCAGCGTTGAAGTGGGGCAGAGCCAAGAGACCCAGTACTTC.